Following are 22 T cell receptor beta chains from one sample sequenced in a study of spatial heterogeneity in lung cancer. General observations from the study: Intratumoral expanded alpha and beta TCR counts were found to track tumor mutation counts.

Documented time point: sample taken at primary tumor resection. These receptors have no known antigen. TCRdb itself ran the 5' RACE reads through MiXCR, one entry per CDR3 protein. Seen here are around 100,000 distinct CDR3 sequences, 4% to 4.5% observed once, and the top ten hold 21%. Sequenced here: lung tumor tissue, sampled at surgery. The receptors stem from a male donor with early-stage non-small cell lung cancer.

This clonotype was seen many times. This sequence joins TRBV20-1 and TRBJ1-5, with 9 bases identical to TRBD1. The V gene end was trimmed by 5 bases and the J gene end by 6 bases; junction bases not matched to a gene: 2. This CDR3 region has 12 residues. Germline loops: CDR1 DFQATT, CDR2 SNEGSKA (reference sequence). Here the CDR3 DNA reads TGCAGTGCTGCGGACAGGGGTCAGCCCCAGCATTTT. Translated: CSAADRGQPQHF.

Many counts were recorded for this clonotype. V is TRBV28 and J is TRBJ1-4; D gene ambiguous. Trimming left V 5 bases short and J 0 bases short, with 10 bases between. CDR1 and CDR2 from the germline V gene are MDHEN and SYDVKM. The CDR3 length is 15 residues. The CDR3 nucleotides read TGTGCCAGCAGTCACCGAAGAGCAACTAATGAAAAACTGTTTTTT. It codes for CASSHRRATNEKLFF.

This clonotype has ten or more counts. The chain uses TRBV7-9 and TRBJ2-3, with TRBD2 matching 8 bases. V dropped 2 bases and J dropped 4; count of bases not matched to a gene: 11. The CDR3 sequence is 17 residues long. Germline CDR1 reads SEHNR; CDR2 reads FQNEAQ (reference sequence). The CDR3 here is CASSLTRGGRRADTQYF. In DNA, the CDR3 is TGTGCCAGCAGCTTAACCCGAGGCGGGAGGAGGGCAGATACGCAGTATTTT.

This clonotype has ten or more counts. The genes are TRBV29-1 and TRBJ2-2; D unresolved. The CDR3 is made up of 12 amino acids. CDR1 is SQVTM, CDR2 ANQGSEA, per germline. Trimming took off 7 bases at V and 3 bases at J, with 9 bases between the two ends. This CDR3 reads CSATSYTGELFF. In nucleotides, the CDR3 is TGCAGCGCCACTTCCTACACCGGGGAGCTGTTTTTT.

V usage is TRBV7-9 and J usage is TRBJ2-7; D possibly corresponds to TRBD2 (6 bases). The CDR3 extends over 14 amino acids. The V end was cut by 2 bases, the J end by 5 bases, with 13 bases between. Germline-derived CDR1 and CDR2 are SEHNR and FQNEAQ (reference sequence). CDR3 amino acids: CASSLRGIGDEQYF. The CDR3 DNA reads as TGTGCCAGCAGCTTACGGGGGATTGGGGACGAGCAGTACTTC.

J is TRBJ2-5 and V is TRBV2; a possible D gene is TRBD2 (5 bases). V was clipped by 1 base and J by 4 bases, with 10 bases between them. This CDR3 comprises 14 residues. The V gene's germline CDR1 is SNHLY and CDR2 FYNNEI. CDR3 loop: CASSEEGEGETQYF. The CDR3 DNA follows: TGTGCCAGCAGTGAAGAGGGAGAGGGAGAGACCCAGTACTTC.

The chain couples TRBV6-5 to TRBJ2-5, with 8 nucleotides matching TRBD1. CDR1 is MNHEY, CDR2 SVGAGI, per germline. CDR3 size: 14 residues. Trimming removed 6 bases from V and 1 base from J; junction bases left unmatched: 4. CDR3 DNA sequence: TGTGCCAGCAGGAGACAGGGGATCCAAGAGACCCAGTACTTC. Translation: CASRRQGIQETQYF.

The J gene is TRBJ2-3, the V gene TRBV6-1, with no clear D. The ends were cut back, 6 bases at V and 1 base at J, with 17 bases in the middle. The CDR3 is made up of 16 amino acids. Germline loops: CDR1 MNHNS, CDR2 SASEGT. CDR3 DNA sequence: TGTGCCAGCAGCAGAACATCCACATGGGGCACAGATACGCAGTATTTT. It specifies CASSRTSTWGTDTQYF.

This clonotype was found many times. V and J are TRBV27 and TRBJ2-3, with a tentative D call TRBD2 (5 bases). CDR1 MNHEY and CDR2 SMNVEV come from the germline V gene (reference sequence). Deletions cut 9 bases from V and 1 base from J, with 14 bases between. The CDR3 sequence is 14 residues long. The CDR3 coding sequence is TGTGCCAGTCGTCGAATGCGGGGCACAGATACGCAGTATTTT. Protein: CASRRMRGTDTQYF.

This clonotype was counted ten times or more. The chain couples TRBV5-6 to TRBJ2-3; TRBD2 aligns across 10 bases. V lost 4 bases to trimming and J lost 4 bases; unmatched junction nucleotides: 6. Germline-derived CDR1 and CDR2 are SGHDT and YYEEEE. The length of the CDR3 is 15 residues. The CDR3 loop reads CASSRLGTSADTQYF. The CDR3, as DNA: TGTGCCAGCAGCCGGCTCGGGACTAGCGCAGATACGCAGTATTTT. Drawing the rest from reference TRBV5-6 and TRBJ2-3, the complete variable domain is DAGVTQSPTHLIKTRGQQVTLRCSPKSGHDTVSWYQQALGQGPQFIFQYYEEEERQRGNFPDRFSGHQFPNYSSELNVNALLLGDSALYLCASSRLGTSADTQYFGPGTRLTVL.

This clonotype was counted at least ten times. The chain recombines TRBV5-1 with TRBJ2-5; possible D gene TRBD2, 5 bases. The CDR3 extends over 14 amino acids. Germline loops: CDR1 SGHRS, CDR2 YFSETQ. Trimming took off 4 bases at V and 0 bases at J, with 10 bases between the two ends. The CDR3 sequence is CASSLTTNQETQYF. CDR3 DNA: TGCGCCAGCAGCCTAACGACTAACCAAGAGACCCAGTACTTC.

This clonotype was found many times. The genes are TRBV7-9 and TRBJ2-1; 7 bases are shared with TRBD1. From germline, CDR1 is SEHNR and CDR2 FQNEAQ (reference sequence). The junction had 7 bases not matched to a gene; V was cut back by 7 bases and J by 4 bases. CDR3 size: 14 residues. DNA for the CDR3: TGTGCCAGCAAGGGACAGTTTGGGTACAATGAGCAGTTCTTC. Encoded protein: CASKGQFGYNEQFF.

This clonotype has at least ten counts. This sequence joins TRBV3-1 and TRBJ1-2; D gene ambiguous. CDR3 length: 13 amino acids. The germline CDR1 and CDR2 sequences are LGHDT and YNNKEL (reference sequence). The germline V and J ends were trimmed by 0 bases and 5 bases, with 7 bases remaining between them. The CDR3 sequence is CASSQEGPYGYTF. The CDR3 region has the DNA TGTGCCAGCAGCCAAGAAGGACCATATGGCTACACCTTC.

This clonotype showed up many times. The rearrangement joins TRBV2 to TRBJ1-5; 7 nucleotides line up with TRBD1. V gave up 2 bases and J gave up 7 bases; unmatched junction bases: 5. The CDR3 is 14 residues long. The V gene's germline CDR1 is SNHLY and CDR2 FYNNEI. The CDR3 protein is CASSEQGGHQPQHF. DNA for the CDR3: TGTGCCAGCAGTGAACAGGGGGGTCACCAGCCCCAGCATTTT.

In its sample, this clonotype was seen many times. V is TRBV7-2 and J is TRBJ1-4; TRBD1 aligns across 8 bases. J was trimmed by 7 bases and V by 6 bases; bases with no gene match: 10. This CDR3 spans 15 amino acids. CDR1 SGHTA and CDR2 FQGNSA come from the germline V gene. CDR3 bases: TGTGCCAGCAGTCCCGCGGGACAGGAGGTTGAAAAACTGTTTTTT. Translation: CASSPAGQEVEKLFF.

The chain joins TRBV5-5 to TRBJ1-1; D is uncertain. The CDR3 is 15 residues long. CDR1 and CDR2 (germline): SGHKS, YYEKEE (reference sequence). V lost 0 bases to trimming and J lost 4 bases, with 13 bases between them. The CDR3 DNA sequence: TGTGCCAGCAGCTTGGGTAACTCCGAAGGCACTGAAGCTTTCTTT. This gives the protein CASSLGNSEGTEAFF.

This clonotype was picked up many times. The CDR3: CARRSETNYGYTF. The CDR3 DNA sequence: TGTGCCAGAAGATCAGAGACTAACTATGGCTACACCTTC. The gene calls are TRBV2 and TRBJ1-2; D remains ambiguous. The CDR3 totals 13 residues. Per germline, CDR1 SNHLY and CDR2 FYNNEI. The V gene lost 9 bases and the J gene lost 0 bases, with 11 bases spanning the gap.

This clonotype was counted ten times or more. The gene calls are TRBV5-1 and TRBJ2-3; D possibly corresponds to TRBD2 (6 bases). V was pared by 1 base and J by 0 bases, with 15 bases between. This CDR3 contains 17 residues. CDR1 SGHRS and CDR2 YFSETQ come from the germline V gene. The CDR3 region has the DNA TGCGCCAGCAGCTTGTGGCTGGCGGGATGGAGCACAGATACGCAGTATTTT. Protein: CASSLWLAGWSTDTQYF.

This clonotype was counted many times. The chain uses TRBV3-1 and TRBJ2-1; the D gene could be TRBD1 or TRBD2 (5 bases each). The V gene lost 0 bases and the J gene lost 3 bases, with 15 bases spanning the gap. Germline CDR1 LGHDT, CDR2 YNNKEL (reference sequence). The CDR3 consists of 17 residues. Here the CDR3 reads CASSQEVGTEVYNEQFF. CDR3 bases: TGTGCCAGCAGCCAAGAAGTGGGGACCGAAGTCTACAATGAGCAGTTCTTC.

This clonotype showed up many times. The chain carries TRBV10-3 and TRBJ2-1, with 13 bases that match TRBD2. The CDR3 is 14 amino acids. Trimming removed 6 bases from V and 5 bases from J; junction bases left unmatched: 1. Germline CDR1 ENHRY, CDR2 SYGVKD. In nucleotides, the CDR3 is TGTGCCATCAGGGGACTAGCGGGGAACAATGAGCAGTTCTTC. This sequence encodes CAIRGLAGNNEQFF.

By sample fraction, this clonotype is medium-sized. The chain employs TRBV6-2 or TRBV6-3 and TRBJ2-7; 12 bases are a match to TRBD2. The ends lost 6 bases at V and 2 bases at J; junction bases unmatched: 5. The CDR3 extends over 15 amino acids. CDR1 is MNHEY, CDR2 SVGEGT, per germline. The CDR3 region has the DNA TGTGCCAGCAGCATCCTAGCGGGAGGGCCCTACGAGCAGTACTTC. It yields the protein CASSILAGGPYEQYF.

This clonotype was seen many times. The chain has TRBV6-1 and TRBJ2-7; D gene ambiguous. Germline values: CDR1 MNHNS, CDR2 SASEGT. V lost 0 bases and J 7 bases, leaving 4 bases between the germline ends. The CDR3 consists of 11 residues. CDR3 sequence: CASSEAGEQYF. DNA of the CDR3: TGTGCCAGCAGTGAAGCCGGAGAGCAGTACTTC.